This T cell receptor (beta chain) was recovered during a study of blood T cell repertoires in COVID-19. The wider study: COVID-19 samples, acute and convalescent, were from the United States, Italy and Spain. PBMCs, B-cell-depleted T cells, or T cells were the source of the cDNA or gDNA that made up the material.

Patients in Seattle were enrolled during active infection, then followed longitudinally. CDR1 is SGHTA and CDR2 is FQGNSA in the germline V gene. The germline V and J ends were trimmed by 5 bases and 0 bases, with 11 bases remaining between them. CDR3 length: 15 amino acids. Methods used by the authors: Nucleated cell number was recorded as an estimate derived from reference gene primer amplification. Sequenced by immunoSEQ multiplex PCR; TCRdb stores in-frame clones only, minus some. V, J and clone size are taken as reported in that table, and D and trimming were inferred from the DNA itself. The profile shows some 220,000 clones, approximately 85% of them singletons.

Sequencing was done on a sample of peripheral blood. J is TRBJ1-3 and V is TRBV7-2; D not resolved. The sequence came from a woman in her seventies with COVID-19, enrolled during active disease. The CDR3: CASSPRSNSGNTIYF. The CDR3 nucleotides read TGTGCCAGCAGCCCGAGATCGAACTCTGGAAACACCATATATTTT.